The 7 T cell receptor beta chains listed next were all sequenced from one sample in a study of blood T cell repertoires in COVID-19. Repertoires were generated with immunoSEQ multiplex PCR, while TCRdb's copy carries only in-frame clones and drops some. The sample consists of some 340,000 clones, over 80% of them appearing once. The specimen sequenced was PBMCs or T cells enriched from blood (not recorded which). The receptor source for this set is a woman in her forties or fifties who had recovered from COVID-19.

This clone occurred once. The chain employs TRBV11-2 and TRBJ1-2; 12 positions agree with TRBD1. This CDR3 region has 18 residues. The ends lost 1 base at V and 4 bases at J; junction bases unmatched: 10. Germline CDR1 reads SGHAT; CDR2 reads FQNNGV. As DNA, the CDR3 is TGTGCCAGCAGCTTAGGTGGGACAGGGGGCTTCGGGGCCTATGGCTACACCTTC. Its translation is CASSLGGTGGFGAYGYTF.

The chain has TRBV29-1 and TRBJ2-7; 9 bases map to TRBD1. This CDR3 is built from 13 residues. Unmatched junction bases numbered 7, after V lost 4 bases and J lost 6 bases. CDR1 is SQVTM, CDR2 ANQGSEA, per germline. CDR3 amino acids: CSVGQGGPLEQYF. DNA for the CDR3: TGCAGCGTTGGACAGGGGGGGCCTCTCGAGCAGTACTTC.

Of note for this clone: An end of the junction does not agree with germline; a read error may underlie this. V usage is TRBV7-3 and J usage is TRBJ2-2; D perhaps matches TRBD2 (6 bases). The germline V gene has CDR1 SGHTA and CDR2 FQGTGA. The CDR3 is 13 residues long. CDR3 in amino acids: CASSLTGLGELFF. The CDR3, as DNA: TGTGCCAGCAGCCTAACGGGACTCGGGGAGCTGTTTTTT.

The CDR3 spells CASSNGQGIDYGYTF. CDR3 coding DNA: TGTGCCAGTAGTAACGGACAGGGGATCGACTATGGCTACACCTTC. This chain links TRBV19 with TRBJ1-2, with 9 bases identical to TRBD1. J lost 3 bases, V lost 4 bases, and 6 bases had no gene match. The CDR3 length is 15 residues. The germline V gene encodes CDR1 LNHDA and CDR2 SQIVND (reference sequence).

This chain uses TRBV5-1 with TRBJ1-1; D perhaps matches TRBD1 (5 bases). Per germline, CDR1 SGHRS and CDR2 YFSETQ. Between the trimmed V and J ends, which lost 3 bases and 6 bases, there was a span of 18 bases. CDR3 length equals 15 residues. The CDR3, as DNA: TGCGCCAGCAGCTCCTTTCTACAGGAGAGTTCTGAAGCTTTCTTT. Translating it yields CASSSFLQESSEAFF.

The chain couples TRBV12-3 or TRBV12-4 to TRBJ1-2; D is possibly TRBD1 (5 bases). V lost 2 bases to trimming and J lost 8 bases, with 12 bases between them. The length of the CDR3 is 13 residues. CDR3 sequence reads: CASSLSGPLGYTF. CDR3 nucleotides: TGTGCCAGCAGTTTATCAGGGCCTCTAGGCTACACCTTC.

The sample holds one count of this clone. The J gene is TRBJ2-3, the V gene TRBV3-1 (or the pseudogene TRBV3-2); TRBD2 is a possible D gene (5 bases). V lost 3 bases to trimming and J lost 2 bases, with 9 bases between them. The germline CDR1 and CDR2 sequences are LGHDT and YNNKEL (reference sequence). The CDR3 length is 14 residues. The DNA for the CDR3 is TGTGCCAGCAGCCAGTCCGGGATCACAGATACGCAGTATTTT. Amino acids: CASSQSGITDTQYF.